One sample yielded the 8 T cell receptor beta chains listed below, sequenced in a study of Graves' ophthalmopathy and Graves' hyperthyroidism. Scientists amplified the TCR beta CDR3 regions from RNA transcripts. The library came from an HTBI-primed first-round RT-PCR and a second-round multiplex PCR. Each CDR3 protein gets one entry after TCRdb re-called the multiplex PCR reads with MiXCR. The sample gives over a million distinct CDR3 sequences, less than 45% of which show up once; 11% is in the top ten. What was sequenced was peripheral blood or thyroid tissue (not recorded which). The receptor set was obtained from an adult man with Graves' hyperthyroidism.

The chain recombines TRBV19 with TRBJ2-5; no clear D. Germline loops: CDR1 LNHDA, CDR2 SQIVND (reference sequence). V dropped 6 bases and J dropped 5 bases, with 16 bases sitting between them. The CDR3 runs 14 residues. The CDR3 protein is CASRPWHPRETQYF. CDR3 nucleotides: TGTGCCAGTAGGCCCTGGCACCCACGGGAGACCCAGTACTTC.

The chain recombines TRBV7-9 with TRBJ2-2, with D uncertain. Deletions cut 7 bases from V and 1 base from J, with 7 bases between. Germline loops: CDR1 SEHNR, CDR2 FQNEAQ (reference sequence). This CDR3 is built from 13 residues. DNA for the CDR3: TGTGCCAGCAACTTGGTGAACACCGGGGAGCTGTTTTTT. It specifies CASNLVNTGELFF.

As for this clonotype: No conserved phenylalanine or tryptophan is present at the end of the CDR3, so a read error is the likely explanation. This chain uses TRBV10-3 with TRBJ2-7; D may be TRBD1 (5 bases). Germline-derived CDR1 and CDR2 are ENHRY and SYGVKD. With 3 bases removed from V and 2 bases from J, the gap between germline ends came to 8 bases. This CDR3 region has 13 residues. CDR3: CAISDRDTYEQYL. The CDR3, as DNA: TGTGCCATCAGTGACAGGGATACCTACGAGCAGTACCTC.

The chain is built from TRBV4-3 and TRBJ1-3, with D possibly being TRBD1 (6 bases). Trimming removed 0 bases at V and 2 bases at J, with 8 bases between. CDR1 is LGHNA, CDR2 YSLEER, per germline. The CDR3 runs 15 residues. The chain's CDR3 is CASSQEAGAGNTIYF. The CDR3 bases are TGCGCCAGCAGCCAAGAAGCAGGGGCTGGAAACACCATATATTTT.

This clonotype has just a few counts. The chain recombines TRBV29-1 with TRBJ1-5; perhaps TRBD1 as D (6 bases). Germline V gene lookup returns CDR1 SQVTM and CDR2 ANQGSEA. Trimming left V 7 bases short and J 1 base short, with 11 bases between. CDR3 length: 13 amino acids. The CDR3 region has the DNA TGCAGCGCTGCCACAGGGAGCAATCAGCCCCAGCATTTT. Protein product: CSAATGSNQPQHF.

This clonotype was counted a few times. This chain joins TRBV28 and TRBJ1-4; D unresolved. This CDR3 contains 14 residues. Germline CDR1 is MDHEN and CDR2 is SYDVKM. V was cut by 5 bases and J by 14 bases, with 21 bases left in between. For the CDR3, the DNA is TGTGCCAGCAGTCCCACAGCAGCAAGAAATATTCTGTTTTTT. Translating it yields CASSPTAARNILFF.

The chain has TRBV7-2 and TRBJ2-7, with D maybe TRBD1 (5 bases). Trimming removed 5 bases at V and 7 bases at J, with 18 bases between. This CDR3 contains 14 residues. CDR1 SGHTA and CDR2 FQGNSA come from the germline V gene. CDR3 nucleotides: TGTGCCAGCAGCCTATTGACAGCGAATGGGGAGCAGTACTTC. It translates to CASSLLTANGEQYF. The whole variable domain, filled in from reference TRBV7-2 and TRBJ2-7, reads GAGVSQSPSNKVTEKGKDVELRCDPISGHTALYWYRQSLGQGLEFLIYFQGNSAPDKSGLPSDRFSAERTGGSVSTLTIQRTQQEDSAVYLCASSLLTANGEQYFGPGTRLTVT.

This chain joins TRBV10-2 and TRBJ1-1, with D unresolved. V was pared by 2 bases and J by 4 bases, with 20 bases between. This CDR3 spans 17 amino acids. Germline V gives CDR1 WSHSY, CDR2 SAAADI. The CDR3 DNA reads TGCGCCAGCAGTGAGCCCCGGGCACTCAAGCTGGGCACTGAAGCTTTCTTT. Residues: CASSEPRALKLGTEAFF.